The rows below give T cell receptor beta chains drawn from one sample of a study of human T cells and chemical hapten exposure. TCRdb processed the RACE reads anew with MiXCR; each CDR3 protein has one entry. The table lists around 380,000 distinct CDR3 sequences, over 5% of them singletons. The sequenced sample was whole blood, obtained in connection with sensitization to the hapten diphenylcyclopropenone (DPC). The receptor source for this set is a woman between 18 and 30 years old with alopecia areata. Some clones in this sample may be carry-over from other donors' samples. CDR3s include the opening cysteine and the closing phenylalanine or tryptophan. A D gene is named only where the DNA matches it firmly. The size of a clone is reported for some rows only, either as once, few or many, or as a class for expanded clones.

DNA | CDR3 | V | D | J | size
TGTGCCAGCAGCCGGCGGGACAGGGAGACCTACGAGCAGTACTTC | CASSRRDRETYEQYF | TRBV7-9 | TRBD1 | TRBJ2-7 | many
TGCGCCAGCAGCCGCGGGACAGGGGGAACCAACACCGGGGAGCTGTTTTTT | CASSRGTGGTNTGELFF | TRBV4-3 | TRBD1 | TRBJ2-2 | many
TGCGCCAGCAGCCCCAAGGCGTACTCCTCCTACGAGCAGTACTTC | CASSPKAYSSYEQYF | TRBV4-3 | NA | TRBJ2-7 | few
TGTGCCAGCAGCGGGACCGCGGAAGAGACCCAGTACTTC | CASSGTAEETQYF | TRBV12-3/TRBV12-4 | NA | TRBJ2-5 | many
TGTGCCAGCAGTTACCATCAGTTGAAACCTTACGAGCAGTACTTC | CASSYHQLKPYEQYF | TRBV28 | NA | TRBJ2-7 | NA
TGTGCCAGCTCACCTCCGCAGCGGATTAGCACAGATACGCAGTATTTT | CASSPPQRISTDTQYF | TRBV18 | NA | TRBJ2-3 | many
TGTGCCAGCACTTCGACGGACTATAGCAATCAGCCCCAGCATTTT | CASTSTDYSNQPQHF | TRBV12-3/TRBV12-4 | NA | TRBJ1-5 | few
TGTGCCAGCAGTTACGGGGGGTCGGTGGGCCTAACTAATGAAAAACTGTTTTTT | CASSYGGSVGLTNEKLFF | TRBV6-6 | NA | TRBJ1-4 | NA
TGTGCCAGCAGCTTGGGGGACAGGGAAGTTCGGGATACGCAGTATTTT | CASSLGDREVRDTQYF | TRBV7-9 | TRBD1 | TRBJ2-3 | few
TGTGCCAGCAGGAACGGACAGGGAGAAGCTTTCTTT | CASRNGQGEAFF | TRBV6-1 | TRBD1 | TRBJ1-1 | many
TGCGCCAGCAGCCCAGCGGGCAGGGGCGGAATCTTC | CASSPAGRGGIF | TRBV5-1 | NA | TRBJ2-1 | many
TGCGCCAGCAGCCAAGTCCTCAGGGGGAGGGACGAGCAGTACTTC | CASSQVLRGRDEQYF | TRBV4-3 | NA | TRBJ2-7 | many
TGTGCCAGCAGTCCGCCTACAGGGCGCTACACCTTC | CASSPPTGRYTF | TRBV6-5 | NA | TRBJ1-2 | NA
TGCAGCGTCCCAAAGGAATCCTACAATGAGCAGTTCTTC | CSVPKESYNEQFF | TRBV29-1 | NA | TRBJ2-1 | many
TGTGCCAGCAGCAAAGTTCGCTCTAGCGGGGGGGCAAACAATGAGCAGTTCTTC | CASSKVRSSGGANNEQFF | TRBV21-1 | NA | TRBJ2-1 | many
TGCAGTGCTCTCACCGGGACAGGGAGTCCCTACGAGCAGTACTTC | CSALTGTGSPYEQYF | TRBV20-1 | TRBD1 | TRBJ2-7 | few